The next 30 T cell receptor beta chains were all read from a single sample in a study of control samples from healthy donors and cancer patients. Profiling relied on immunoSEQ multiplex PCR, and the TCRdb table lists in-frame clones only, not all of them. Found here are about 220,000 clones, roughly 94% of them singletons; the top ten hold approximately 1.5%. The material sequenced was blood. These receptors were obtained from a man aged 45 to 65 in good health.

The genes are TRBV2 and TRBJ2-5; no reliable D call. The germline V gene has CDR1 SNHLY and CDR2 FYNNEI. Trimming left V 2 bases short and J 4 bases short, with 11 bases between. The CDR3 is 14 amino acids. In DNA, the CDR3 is TGTGCCAGCAGTGAACTAGTGGTCTCAGAGACCCAGTACTTC. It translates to CASSELVVSETQYF.

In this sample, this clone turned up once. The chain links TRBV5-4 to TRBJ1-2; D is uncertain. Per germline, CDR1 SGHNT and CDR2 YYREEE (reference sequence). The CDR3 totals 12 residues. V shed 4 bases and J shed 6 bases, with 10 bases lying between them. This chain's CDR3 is CASSPNGDGYTF. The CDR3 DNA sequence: TGTGCCAGCAGCCCGAATGGGGATGGCTACACCTTC.

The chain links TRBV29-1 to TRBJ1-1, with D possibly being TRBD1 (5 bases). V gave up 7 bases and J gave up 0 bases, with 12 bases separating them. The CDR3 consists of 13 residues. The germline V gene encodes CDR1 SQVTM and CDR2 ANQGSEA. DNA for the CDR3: TGCAGCGGATCGGGGCCGATGAACACTGAAGCTTTCTTT. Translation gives CSGSGPMNTEAFF.

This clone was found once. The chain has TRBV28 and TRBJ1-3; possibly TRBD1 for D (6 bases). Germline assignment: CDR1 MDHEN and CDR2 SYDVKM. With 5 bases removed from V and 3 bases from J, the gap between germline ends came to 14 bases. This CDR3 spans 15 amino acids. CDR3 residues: CASSTGRLGGNTIYF. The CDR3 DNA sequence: TGTGCCAGCAGTACAGGGCGTTTAGGTGGAAACACCATATATTTT.

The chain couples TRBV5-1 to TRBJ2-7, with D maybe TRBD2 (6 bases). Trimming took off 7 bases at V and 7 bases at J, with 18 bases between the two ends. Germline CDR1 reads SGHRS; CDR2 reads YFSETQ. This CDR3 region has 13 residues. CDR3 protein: CASARGLSEEQYV. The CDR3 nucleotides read TGCGCCAGCGCCCGGGGGTTGTCGGAAGAGCAGTACGTC.

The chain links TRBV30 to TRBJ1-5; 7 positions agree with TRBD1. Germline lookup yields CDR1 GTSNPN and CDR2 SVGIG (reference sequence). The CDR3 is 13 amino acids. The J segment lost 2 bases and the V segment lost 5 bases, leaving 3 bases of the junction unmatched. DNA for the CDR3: TGTGCCTGGGCCGGGACAGGCAATCAGCCCCAGCATTTT. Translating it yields CAWAGTGNQPQHF.

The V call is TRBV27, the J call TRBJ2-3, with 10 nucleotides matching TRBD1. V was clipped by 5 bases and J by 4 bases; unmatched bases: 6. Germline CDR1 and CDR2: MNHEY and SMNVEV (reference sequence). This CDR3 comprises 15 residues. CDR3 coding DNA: TGTGCCAGCAGTGCTCGGACAGGGGGATCAGATACGCAGTATTTT. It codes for CASSARTGGSDTQYF.

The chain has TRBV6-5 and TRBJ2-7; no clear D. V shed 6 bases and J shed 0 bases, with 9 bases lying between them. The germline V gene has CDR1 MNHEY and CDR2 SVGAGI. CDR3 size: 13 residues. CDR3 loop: CASRASSSYEQYV. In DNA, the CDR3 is TGTGCCAGCAGAGCCAGTTCCTCCTACGAGCAGTACGTC.

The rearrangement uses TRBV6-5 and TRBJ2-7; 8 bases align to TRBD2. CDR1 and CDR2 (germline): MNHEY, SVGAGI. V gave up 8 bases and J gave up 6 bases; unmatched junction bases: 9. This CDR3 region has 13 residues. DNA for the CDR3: TGTGCCAGCGGCCGGGAGGGAGGGCTCGAGCAGTACGTC. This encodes CASGREGGLEQYV.

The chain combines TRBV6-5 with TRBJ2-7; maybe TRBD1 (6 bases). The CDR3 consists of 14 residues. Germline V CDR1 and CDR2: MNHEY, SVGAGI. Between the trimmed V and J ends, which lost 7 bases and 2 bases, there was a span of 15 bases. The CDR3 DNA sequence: TGTGCCAGCAATAGTGGGGGCTTCACCTACGAGCAGTACGTC. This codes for CASNSGGFTYEQYV.

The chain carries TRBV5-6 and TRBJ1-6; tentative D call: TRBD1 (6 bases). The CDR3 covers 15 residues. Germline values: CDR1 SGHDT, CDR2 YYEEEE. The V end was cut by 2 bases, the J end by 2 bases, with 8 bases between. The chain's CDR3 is CASSFRQAYNSPLHF. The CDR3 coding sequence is TGTGCCAGCAGCTTTAGACAGGCCTATAATTCACCCCTCCACTTT.

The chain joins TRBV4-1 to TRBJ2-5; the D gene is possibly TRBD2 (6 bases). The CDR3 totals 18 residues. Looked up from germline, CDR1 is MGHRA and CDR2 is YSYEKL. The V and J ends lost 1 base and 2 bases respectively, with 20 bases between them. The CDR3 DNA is TGCGCCAGCAGCCAAGGGGGTTTCGCGGGGATGATGCAAGAGACCCAGTACTTC. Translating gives CASSQGGFAGMMQETQYF.

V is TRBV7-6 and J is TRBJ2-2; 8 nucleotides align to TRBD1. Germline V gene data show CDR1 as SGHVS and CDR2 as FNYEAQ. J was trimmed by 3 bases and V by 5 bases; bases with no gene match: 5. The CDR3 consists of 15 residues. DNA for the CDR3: TGTGCCAGCAGCGCACGACAGGGGTACACCGGGGAGCTGTTTTTT. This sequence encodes CASSARQGYTGELFF.

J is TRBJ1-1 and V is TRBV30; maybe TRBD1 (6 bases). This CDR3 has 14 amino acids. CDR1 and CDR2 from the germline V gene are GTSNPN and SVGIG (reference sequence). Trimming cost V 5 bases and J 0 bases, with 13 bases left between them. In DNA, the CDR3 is TGTGCCTGGGGAGGACAGCCCTTGAACACTGAAGCTTTCTTT. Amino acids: CAWGGQPLNTEAFF.

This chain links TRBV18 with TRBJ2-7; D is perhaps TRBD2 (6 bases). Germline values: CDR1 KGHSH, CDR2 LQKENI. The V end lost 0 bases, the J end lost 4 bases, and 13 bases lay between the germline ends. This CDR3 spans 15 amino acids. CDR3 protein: CASSPPEGTPYEQYF. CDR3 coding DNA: TGTGCCAGCTCACCACCGGAGGGGACCCCTTACGAGCAGTACTTC.

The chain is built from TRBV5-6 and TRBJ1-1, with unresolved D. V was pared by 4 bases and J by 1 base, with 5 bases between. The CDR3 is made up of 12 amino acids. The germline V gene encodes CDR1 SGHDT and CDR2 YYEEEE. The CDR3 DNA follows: TGTGCCAGCAGCCATGAGAACACTGAAGCTTTCTTT. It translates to CASSHENTEAFF.

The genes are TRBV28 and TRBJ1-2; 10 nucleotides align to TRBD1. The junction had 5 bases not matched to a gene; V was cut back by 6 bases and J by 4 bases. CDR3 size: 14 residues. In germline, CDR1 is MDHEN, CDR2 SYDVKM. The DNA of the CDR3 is TGTGCCAGCAGCCCACGGACAGGGGGCTATGGCTACACCTTC. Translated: CASSPRTGGYGYTF.

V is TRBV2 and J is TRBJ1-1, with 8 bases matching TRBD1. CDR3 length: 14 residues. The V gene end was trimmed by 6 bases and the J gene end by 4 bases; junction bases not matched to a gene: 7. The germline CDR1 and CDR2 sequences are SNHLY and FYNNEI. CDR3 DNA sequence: TGTGCCAGCAGCGGACAGGGATCGGGCACTGAAGCTTTCTTT. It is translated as CASSGQGSGTEAFF. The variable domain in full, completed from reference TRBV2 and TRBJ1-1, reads EPEVTQTPSHQVTQMGQEVILRCVPISNHLYFYWYRQILGQKVEFLVSFYNNEISEKSEIFDDQFSVERPDGSNFTLKIRSTKLEDSAMYFCASSGQGSGTEAFFGQGTRLTVV.

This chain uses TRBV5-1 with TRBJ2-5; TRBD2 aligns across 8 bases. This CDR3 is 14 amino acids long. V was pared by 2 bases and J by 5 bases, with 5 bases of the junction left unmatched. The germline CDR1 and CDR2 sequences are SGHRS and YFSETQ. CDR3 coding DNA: TGCGCCAGCAGCTTTGCGGGGGGCGGGGAGACCCAGTACTTC. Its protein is CASSFAGGGETQYF.

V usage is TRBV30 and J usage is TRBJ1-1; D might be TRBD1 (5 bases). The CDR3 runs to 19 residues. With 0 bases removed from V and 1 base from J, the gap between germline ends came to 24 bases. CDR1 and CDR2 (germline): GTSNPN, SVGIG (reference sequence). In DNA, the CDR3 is TGTGCCTGGAGTGTTAGATCCTACGTCCCGGGGGTACGGAACACTGAAGCTTTCTTT. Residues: CAWSVRSYVPGVRNTEAFF.

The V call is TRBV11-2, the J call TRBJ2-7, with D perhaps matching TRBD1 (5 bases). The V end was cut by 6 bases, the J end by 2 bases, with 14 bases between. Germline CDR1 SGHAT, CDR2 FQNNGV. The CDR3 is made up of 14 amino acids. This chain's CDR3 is CASSSWQGPYEQYV. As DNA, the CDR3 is TGTGCCAGCAGTTCCTGGCAGGGTCCCTACGAGCAGTACGTC.

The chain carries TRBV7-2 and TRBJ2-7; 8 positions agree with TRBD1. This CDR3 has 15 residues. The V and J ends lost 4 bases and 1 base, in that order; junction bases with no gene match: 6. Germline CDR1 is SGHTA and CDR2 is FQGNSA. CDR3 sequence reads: CASSSQGVRSYEQYF. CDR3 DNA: TGTGCCAGCAGCTCACAGGGGGTAAGGTCCTACGAGCAGTACTTC.

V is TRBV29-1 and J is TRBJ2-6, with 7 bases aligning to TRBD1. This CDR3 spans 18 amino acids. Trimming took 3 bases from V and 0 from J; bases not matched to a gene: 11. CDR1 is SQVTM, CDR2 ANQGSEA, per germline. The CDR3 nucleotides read TGCAGCGTTGACATTGGGACAGAGTTTGGCTCTGGGGCCAACGTCCTGACTTTC. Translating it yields CSVDIGTEFGSGANVLTF.

The CDR3 reads CASSQSGANVLTF. CDR3 bases: TGCGCCAGCAGCCAGTCTGGGGCCAACGTCCTGACTTTC. This chain uses TRBV4-1 with TRBJ2-6; D remains ambiguous. Germline CDR1 and CDR2: MGHRA and YSYEKL. Between the trimmed V and J ends, which lost 3 bases and 1 base, there was a span of 1 base. The CDR3 has 13 amino acids.

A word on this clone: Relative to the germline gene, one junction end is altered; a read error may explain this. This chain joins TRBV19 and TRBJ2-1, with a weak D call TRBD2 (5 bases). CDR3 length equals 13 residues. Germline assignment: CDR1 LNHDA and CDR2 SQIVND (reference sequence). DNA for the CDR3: TGTGCCAGTACTACAAGTTACGGGAATGGGCAGTTCTTC. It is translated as CASTTSYGNGQFF.

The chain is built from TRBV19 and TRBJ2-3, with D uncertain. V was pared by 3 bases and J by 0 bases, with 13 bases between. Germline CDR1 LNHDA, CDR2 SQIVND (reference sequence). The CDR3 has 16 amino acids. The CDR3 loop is CASSIIGKRSTDTQYF. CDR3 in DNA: TGTGCCAGTAGTATCATAGGGAAAAGGAGCACAGATACGCAGTATTTT.

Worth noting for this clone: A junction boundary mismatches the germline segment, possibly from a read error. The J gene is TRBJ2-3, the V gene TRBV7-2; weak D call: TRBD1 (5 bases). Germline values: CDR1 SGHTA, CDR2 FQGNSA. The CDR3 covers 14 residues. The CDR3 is CASMLSSGTGTQYF. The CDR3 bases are TGTGCCAGCATGCTATCGAGTGGCACAGGTACGCAGTATTTT.

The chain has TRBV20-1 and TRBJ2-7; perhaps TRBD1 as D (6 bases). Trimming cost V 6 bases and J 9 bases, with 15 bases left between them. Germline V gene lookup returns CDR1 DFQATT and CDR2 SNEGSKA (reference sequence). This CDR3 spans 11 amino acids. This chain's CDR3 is CSAIQGIAQYF. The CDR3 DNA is TGCAGTGCCATACAGGGTATTGCGCAGTACTTC.

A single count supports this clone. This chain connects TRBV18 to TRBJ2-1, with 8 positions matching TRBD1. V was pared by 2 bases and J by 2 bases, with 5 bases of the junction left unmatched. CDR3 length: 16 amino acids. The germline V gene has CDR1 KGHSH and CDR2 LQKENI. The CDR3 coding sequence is TGTGCCAGCTCACCAGCGACAGGGGCCGCCTACAATGAGCAGTTCTTC. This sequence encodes CASSPATGAAYNEQFF.

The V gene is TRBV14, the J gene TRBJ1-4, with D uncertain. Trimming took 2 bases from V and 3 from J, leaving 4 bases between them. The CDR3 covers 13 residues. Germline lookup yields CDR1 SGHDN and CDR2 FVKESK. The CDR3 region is CASSQQANEKLFF. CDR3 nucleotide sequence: TGTGCCAGCAGCCAACAGGCTAATGAAAAACTGTTTTTT.